In this sample, the clone carrying this TCR beta chain turned up a few times. Its target is unknown. The data are from a study of blood T cells in healthy people across ages. Study as a whole: About one barcoded beta molecule per two T cells came from capture by template switching.

It was with a sample-barcoded 5' primer and a J-beta primer mix that a second PCR of roughly 7 to 12 cycles was run. Each CDR3 protein gets one entry after TCRdb re-called the 5' RACE reads with MiXCR. The table records around 1.1 million distinct CDR3 sequences, roughly two fifths of them present only once. Russia was home to the donors, healthy Caucasian individuals aged roughly 6 to 90. Study outcomes and limitations: Older individuals had lower TCR beta diversity per million T cells (the decline was roughly linear).

The CDR3 is 14 residues long. Germline-derived CDR1 and CDR2 are DFQATT and SNEGSKA (reference sequence). The V and J ends lost 5 bases and 8 bases, in that order; junction bases with no gene match: 9. The rearrangement links TRBV20-1 to TRBJ2-5; 12 nucleotides align to TRBD2. This sequence was found in a young man in good health. Sequencing was done on a sample of blood. The CDR3 DNA sequence: TGCAGTGCTCCTCGACTAGCGGGGGAATATACCCAGTACTTC. Translating it yields CSAPRLAGEYTQYF.